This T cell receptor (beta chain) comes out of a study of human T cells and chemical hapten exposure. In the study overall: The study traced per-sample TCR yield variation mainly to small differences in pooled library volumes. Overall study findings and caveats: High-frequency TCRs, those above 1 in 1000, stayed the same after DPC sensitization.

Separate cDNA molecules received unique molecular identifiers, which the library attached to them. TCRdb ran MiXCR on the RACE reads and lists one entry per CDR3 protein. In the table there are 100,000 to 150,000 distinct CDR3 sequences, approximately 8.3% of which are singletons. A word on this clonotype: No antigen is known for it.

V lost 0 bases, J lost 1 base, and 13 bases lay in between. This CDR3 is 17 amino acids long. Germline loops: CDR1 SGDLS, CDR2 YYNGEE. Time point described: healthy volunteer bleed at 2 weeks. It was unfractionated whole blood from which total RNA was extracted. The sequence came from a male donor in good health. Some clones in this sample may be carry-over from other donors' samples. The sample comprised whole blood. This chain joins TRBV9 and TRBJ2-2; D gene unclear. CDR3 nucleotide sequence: TGTGCCAGCAGCGTAGGAGCCTCCCCCTTGAACACCGGGGAGCTGTTTTTT. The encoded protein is CASSVGASPLNTGELFF.